This TCR beta chain came from a study of blood T cell repertoires in COVID-19. At the level of the study: Acute and convalescent COVID-19 specimens originated in the United States, Italy and Spain. PBMCs, B-cell-depleted T cells, or T cells were the source of the cDNA or gDNA that made up the material.

Authors' data handling: Reference gene primer amplification yielded estimated nucleated cell counts. Sequenced by immunoSEQ multiplex PCR; TCRdb stores in-frame clones only, minus some. V and J calls and clone size come straight from that table; D and trimming were deduced from the DNA. The sample has hundreds of thousands of clones, about 89% seen once; the top ten hold roughly 8.3%. Seattle enrolled patients during active infection and tracked them longitudinally. The CDR3 is 16 amino acids. Trimming took 5 bases from V and 1 from J; bases not matched to a gene: 8. In germline, CDR1 is SGHTA, CDR2 FQGTGA.

This chain connects TRBV7-3 to TRBJ2-3; 8 bases are shared with TRBD2. Sample: peripheral blood. The clonotype originates from a woman between 50 and 59 years old with COVID-19, enrolled during active disease. The CDR3 loop reads CASSPEGRGGTDTQYF. DNA of the CDR3: TGTGCCAGCAGCCCGGAGGGGCGGGGGGGCACAGATACGCAGTATTTT.